The text below deals with one T cell receptor (beta chain). This sample is part of a study of blood T cell repertoires in COVID-19. Turning to the study itself: Some COVID-19 samples were acute and others convalescent; all came from the United States, Italy and Spain. Sample material is recorded as cDNA or gDNA derived from T cells, B-cell-depleted T cells, or PBMCs.

In the original processing: Estimates of nucleated cell counts were drawn from the amplification of reference gene primers. Using immunoSEQ multiplex PCR, the repertoire was profiled, and TCRdb retains in-frame clones only, with some absent. Clone size and V and J calls were adopted from that table, with D and trimming inferred from the DNA. The sample yields approximately 76,000 clones, 80% to 90% seen once. J gave up 5 bases and V 5 bases, and 9 bases lay outside the gene matches. Germline CDR1 is SGHTA and CDR2 is FQGTGA. This CDR3 comprises 16 residues. The sequenced sample was peripheral blood. This rearrangement joins TRBV7-3 to TRBJ2-1, with 10 bases lining up with TRBD2. This sequence originates from a human donor in a cohort sampled during active COVID-19. As DNA, the CDR3 is TGTGCCAGCAGCCCTACGATAGCGGGGGGCGACAATGAGCAGTTCTTC. Translating gives CASSPTIAGGDNEQFF.